This T cell receptor beta chain stems from a study of CD8+ T cells in alopecia areata. Sequencing relied on a cDNA template that was reverse transcribed from extracted RNA. Profiled with immunoSEQ multiplex PCR; TCRdb holds only in-frame clones, not every one. The profile covers fewer than 150,000 clones, with approximately 58% appearing a single time and roughly 4.5% taken by the ten largest. Specimen: CD4+ T cells sorted from blood, collected at week 0. This receptor was obtained from a human donor with alopecia areata.

The CDR3 is CASSPGQGASFGYTF. DNA for the CDR3: TGTGCCAGCTCACCGGGACAGGGGGCATCTTTTGGCTACACCTTC. The chain is built from TRBV18 and TRBJ1-2, with TRBD1 matching over 12 bases. Germline assignment: CDR1 KGHSH and CDR2 LQKENI. The V and J ends lost 3 bases and 7 bases, in that order; junction bases with no gene match: 6. The CDR3 is made up of 15 amino acids.